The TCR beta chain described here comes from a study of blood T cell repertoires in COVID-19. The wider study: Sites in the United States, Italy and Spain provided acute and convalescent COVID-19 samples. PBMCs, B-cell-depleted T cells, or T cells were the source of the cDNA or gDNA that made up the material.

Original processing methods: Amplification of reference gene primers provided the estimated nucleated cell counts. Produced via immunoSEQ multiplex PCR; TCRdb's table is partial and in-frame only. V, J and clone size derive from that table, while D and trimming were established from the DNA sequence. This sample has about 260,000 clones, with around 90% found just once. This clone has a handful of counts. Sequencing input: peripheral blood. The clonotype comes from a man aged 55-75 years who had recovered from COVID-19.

The CDR3 is CASSGLIFAGGSYEQYF. The CDR3 region has the DNA TGTGCCAGCAGTGGACTGATTTTTGCAGGGGGCTCCTACGAGCAGTACTTC. The V call is TRBV6-1, the J call TRBJ2-7, with 7 positions matching TRBD1. This CDR3 is 17 amino acids long. Germline CDR1 reads MNHNS; CDR2 reads SASEGT. With V trimmed by 4 bases and J by 0 bases, 12 bases remained unmatched.